This T cell receptor (beta chain) was captured in a study of Ad26.COV2.S vaccination and SARS-CoV-2 variants (dated by TCRdb to about 2021). Study-level background: Donors in the vaccine arm were drawn from COV1001, a multicentre, randomized, double-blind, placebo-controlled phase I-IIa trial testing Ad26.COV2.S in healthy adults. A total of about 30 samples were included in the TCR-sequenced set, comprising around 19 Ad26.COV2.S vaccine recipients, 5 placebo recipients and 8 SARS-CoV-2 convalescent individuals. Ad26.COV2.S was administered intramuscularly at a dose of 5x10^10 or 1x10^11 viral particles, either as one shot or as two shots given 56 days apart. Sequencing of the TCRbeta repertoire served to evaluate the specificity and breadth of SARS-CoV-2-reactive T cell receptors following Ad26.COV2.S vaccination. Participants in the trial were split at random into five groups of five each, receiving low-dose or high-dose Ad26.COV2.S once or twice, or else placebo on both occasions. Investigators did not know the trial group allocation while performing experiments and assessing outcomes.

The treatment or condition label for this specimen denotes: 19 received Ad26.COV2.S at low or high dose, single or two shots; roughly five received placebo; per-sample allocation not given. Repertoires of vaccine and placebo recipients were sequenced from samples collected on day 63 after the first injection. Cohort 1b enrolled some 25 adults aged 18-55 years at a single site in Boston, USA, between 29 July and 7 August 2020. Ad26.COV2.S was a replication-incompetent adenovirus type 26 vector that expressed a prefusion-stabilized SARS-CoV-2 spike protein derived from the original Wuhan strain. Summary of the overall study and its limitations: Compared with placebo recipients, Ad26.COV2.S recipients showed higher spike-specific TCR breadth (P = 0.0014). Substantial breadth of spike-specific CD8+ and CD4+ T cell responses was reported after vaccination. The study was not powered to compare responses between vaccine doses or regimens. The authors noted that total T cell responses may have been underestimated by the TCR breadth and depth analyses. Non-spike TCR breadth was comparable between vaccine and placebo recipients, consistent with the vaccine containing only spike.

To note about this clone: Its binding antigen is unknown. Base qualities are not recorded, but no much larger clone differs from it by a single base.

The immunoSEQ Assay was used to sequence TCRbeta CDR3 regions. After extraction, genomic DNA underwent amplification by bias-controlled multiplex PCR, followed by high-throughput sequencing. Per the original workflow: Collapsing and filtering of sequences were performed to quantify the absolute abundance of each unique TCRbeta CDR3 region. T cell fraction was estimated by normalizing TCRbeta template counts to usable DNA, which was measured by amplifying reference genes present in all nucleated cells. Repertoire TCRs were annotated as SARS-CoV-2-specific by exact matching of V gene, CDR3 amino acid sequence and J gene to a known reactive TCR set. MIRA supplied the reference SARS-CoV-2 TCR set, which was filtered for enrichment in COVID-19-positive ImmuneCODE repertoires so that public or cross-reactive TCRs were removed. Using the MIRA antigens, annotated TCRs were further analysed by specific ORF or by position within an ORF. Breadth was defined as the number of annotated unique rearrangements divided by the total number of unique productive rearrangements, and depth was defined as the summed frequency of the annotated unique rearrangements. TCR breadth was compared between groups using two-sided Wilcoxon rank-sum tests. Imported from immuneACCESS, the table was reduced by TCRdb to in-frame sequences with V and J called. These copies leave out some clones; in studies compared against another copy, an unresolved V gene accounts for under half, and the cause of the remainder is not known. Clone size and the V and J calls come from that table; the DNA yielded D and trimming. This sample has more than 400,000 clones in its table, and approximately 92% of those were observed once. The biggest ten clones account for around 1.8% of the sample.

The CDR3, from cysteine to phenylalanine, totals 16 residues. Of all the DNA, just the CDR3 is kept, 48 bases in frame from base 1. After removal of 6 bases from V and 4 bases from J, the junction retains 12 bases not matched to a gene. CDR1 and CDR2 are read off the germline V gene as MNHEY and SVGEGT. The starting material was peripheral blood, obtained in a trial of Ad26.COV2.S vaccine versus placebo. The rearrangement joined TRBV6-2 or TRBV6-3 to TRBJ1-1; TRBD1 agrees with 9 junctional bases. This TCR derives from a person aged 18 to 65 who received the Ad26.COV2.S COVID-19 vaccine or a placebo. The CDR3 reads as follows: CASSPGGQGFSTEAFF. The sequenced DNA: TGTGCCAGCAGCCCAGGGGGACAGGGATTTAGCACTGAAGCTTTCTTT.